This TCR beta chain was recovered during a study of response to subunit inactivated influenza vaccine. TCRdb itself ran the RT-PCR reads through MiXCR, one entry per CDR3 protein. The sample lists hundreds of thousands of distinct CDR3 sequences, over 10% seen once, with about an eighth in the top ten. Study results and caveats: Each seasonal flu vaccination may recruit only limited new T cells, authors suggested.

This clonotype was observed many times. The target antigen is unknown. Germline CDR1 is MGHRA and CDR2 is YSYEKL. The CDR3 is 17 amino acids. The ends lost 1 base at V and 4 bases at J; junction bases unmatched: 10. The sequence derives from a man aged 50 or older who received an inactivated influenza vaccine. The chain recombines TRBV4-1 with TRBJ2-7, with TRBD1 identical over 10 bases. The material sequenced was PBMCs from blood, taken 40 to 50 days after vaccination. CDR3 region: CASSQVKAGQGSYEQYF. The CDR3 DNA sequence: TGCGCCAGCAGCCAAGTAAAGGCGGGACAGGGGTCTTACGAGCAGTACTTC.